This TCR beta chain was found in a study of a mutant IDH1 vaccine in newly diagnosed glioma. Study-level information: Patients got their first vaccination 4-6 weeks after radiotherapy alone, or with temozolomide cycles. Every participant had undergone radiotherapy, temozolomide, or both before, and most underwent both.

Sample time point: week 23, last vaccination. Vaccination used 300 ug of mutant IDH1 20-mer peptide per dose, with topical imiquimod. The assay was immunoSEQ multiplex PCR, and TCRdb's table has in-frame clones only and misses some. The sample includes about 65,000 clones, around 84% of them seen just once. V dropped 3 bases and J dropped 8 bases, with 17 bases sitting between them. The germline V gene encodes CDR1 SGHAT and CDR2 FQNNGV. This CDR3 has 16 amino acids. Points on this clone: The antigen remains unidentified.

V is TRBV11-2 and J is TRBJ1-6, with D hard to call. The sample consisted of PBMCs, taken from a glioma patient whose treatment included an IDH1 peptide vaccine. The clonotype was recovered from a man aged 25 to 40 with glioma. The CDR3 protein is CASSLLSAAPDSPLHF. CDR3 in DNA: TGTGCCAGCAGCTTGCTATCAGCTGCTCCGGATTCACCCCTCCACTTT.